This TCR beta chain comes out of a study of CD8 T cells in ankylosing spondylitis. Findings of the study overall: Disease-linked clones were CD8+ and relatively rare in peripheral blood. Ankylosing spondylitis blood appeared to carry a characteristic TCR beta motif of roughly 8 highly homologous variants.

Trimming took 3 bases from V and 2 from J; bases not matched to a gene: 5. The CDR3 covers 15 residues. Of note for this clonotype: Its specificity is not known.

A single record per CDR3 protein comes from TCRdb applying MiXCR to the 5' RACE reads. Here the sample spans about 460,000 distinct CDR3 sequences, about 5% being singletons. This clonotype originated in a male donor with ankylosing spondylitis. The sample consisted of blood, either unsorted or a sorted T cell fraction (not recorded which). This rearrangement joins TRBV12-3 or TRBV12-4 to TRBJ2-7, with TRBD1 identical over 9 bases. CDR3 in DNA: TGTGCCAGCAGTTTTGGACAGGGGCACCCCTACGAGCAGTACTTC. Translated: CASSFGQGHPYEQYF.